This T cell receptor (beta chain) is from a study of T cell responses to AZD1222 COVID-19 vaccine. Turning to this clone: The antigen is undetermined.

TCRdb keeps only in-frame clones here, not all; method: immunoSEQ multiplex PCR. The sample has over 120,000 clones; over 85% are singletons. The CDR3 loop spans 12 amino acids. CDR1 and CDR2 (germline): DFQATT, SNEGSKA (reference sequence). The V segment lost 3 bases and the J segment 4 bases; nucleotides outside the gene matches: 2. Study-wide results and caveats: Receipt of two AZD1222 doses was followed by a rise in Spike-specific TCR breadth and depth. Repertoire sampling was restricted to post-peak T cell response timepoints.

The chain joins TRBV20-1 to TRBJ2-7, with 8 nucleotides matching TRBD2. This receptor was obtained from an adult in good health. Source: peripheral blood, taken on day 0 of AZD1222 vaccination. The CDR3 nucleotides read TGCAGTGCTAGTAGCGGGAAATACGAGCAGTACTTC. Translated: CSASSGKYEQYF.